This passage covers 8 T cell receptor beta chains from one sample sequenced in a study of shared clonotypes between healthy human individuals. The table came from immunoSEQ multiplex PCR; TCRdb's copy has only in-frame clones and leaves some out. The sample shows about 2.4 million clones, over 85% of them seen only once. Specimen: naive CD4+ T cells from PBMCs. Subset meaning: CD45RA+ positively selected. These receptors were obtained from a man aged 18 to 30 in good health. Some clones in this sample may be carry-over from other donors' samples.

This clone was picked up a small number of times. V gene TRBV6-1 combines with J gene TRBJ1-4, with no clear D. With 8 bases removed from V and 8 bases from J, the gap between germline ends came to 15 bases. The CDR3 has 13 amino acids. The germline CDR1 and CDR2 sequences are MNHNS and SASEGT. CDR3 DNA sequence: TGTGCCAGCGGGAAGGAACTTTGGGAAAAACTGTTTTTT. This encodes CASGKELWEKLFF.

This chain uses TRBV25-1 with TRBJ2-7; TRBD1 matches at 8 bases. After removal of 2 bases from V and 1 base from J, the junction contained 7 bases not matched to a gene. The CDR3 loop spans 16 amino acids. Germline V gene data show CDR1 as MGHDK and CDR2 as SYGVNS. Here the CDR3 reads CASSEGGTGKSYEQYF. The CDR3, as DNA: TGTGCCAGCAGTGAAGGTGGGACAGGTAAATCCTACGAGCAGTACTTC.

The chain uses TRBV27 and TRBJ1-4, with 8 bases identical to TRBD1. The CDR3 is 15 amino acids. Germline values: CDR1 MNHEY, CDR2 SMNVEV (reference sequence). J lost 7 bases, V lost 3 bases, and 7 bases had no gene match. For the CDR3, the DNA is TGTGCCAGCAGTTTCAGGGGGCGGGTTGGTGAAAAACTGTTTTTT. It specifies CASSFRGRVGEKLFF.

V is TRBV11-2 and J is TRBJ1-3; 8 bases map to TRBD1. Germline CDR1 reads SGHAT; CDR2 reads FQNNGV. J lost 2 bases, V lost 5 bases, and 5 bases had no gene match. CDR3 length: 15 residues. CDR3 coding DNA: TGTGCCAGCAGCCGGACGACAGGGGCTGGAAACACCATATATTTT. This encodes CASSRTTGAGNTIYF. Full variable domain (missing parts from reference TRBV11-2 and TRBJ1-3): EAGVAQSPRYKIIEKRQSVAFWCNPISGHATLYWYQQILGQGPKLLIQFQNNGVVDDSQLPKDRFSAERLKGVDSTLKIQPAKLEDSAVYLCASSRTTGAGNTIYFGEGSWLTVV.

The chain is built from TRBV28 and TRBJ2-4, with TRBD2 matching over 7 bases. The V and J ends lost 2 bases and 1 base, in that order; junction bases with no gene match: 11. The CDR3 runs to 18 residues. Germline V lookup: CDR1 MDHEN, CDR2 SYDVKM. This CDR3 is CASSLKLAEPGAKNIQYF. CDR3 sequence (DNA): TGTGCCAGCAGTTTAAAGCTAGCGGAGCCGGGGGCCAAAAACATTCAGTACTTC.

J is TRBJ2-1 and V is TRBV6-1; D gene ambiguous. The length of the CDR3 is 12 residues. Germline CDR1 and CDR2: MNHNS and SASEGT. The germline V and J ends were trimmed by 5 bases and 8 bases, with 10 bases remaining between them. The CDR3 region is CASSRHYDEQFF. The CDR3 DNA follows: TGTGCCAGCAGTCGGCACTATGATGAGCAGTTCTTC.

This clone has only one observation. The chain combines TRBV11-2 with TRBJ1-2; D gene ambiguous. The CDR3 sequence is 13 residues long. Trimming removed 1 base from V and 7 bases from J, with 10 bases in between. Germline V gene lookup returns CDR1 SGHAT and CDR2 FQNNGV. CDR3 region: CASSLGVSVGYTF. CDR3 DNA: TGTGCCAGCAGCTTAGGGGTGTCGGTTGGCTACACCTTC.

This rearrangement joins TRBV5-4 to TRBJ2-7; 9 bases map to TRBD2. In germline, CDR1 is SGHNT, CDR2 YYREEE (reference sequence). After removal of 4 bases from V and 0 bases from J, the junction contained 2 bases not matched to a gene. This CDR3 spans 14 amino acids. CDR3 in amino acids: CASSISGSSYEQYF. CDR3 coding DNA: TGTGCCAGCAGCATTAGCGGGAGCTCCTACGAGCAGTACTTC.